This TCR beta chain stems from a study of shared clonotypes between healthy human individuals. Study-level findings and limits: The authors sampled blood alone, and tissue repertoires likely differ. Even with large depth, rarefaction showed that sorted-subset sequencing was incomplete.

Per the original methods: Filtering differed since immunoSEQ provided only junctions, with no quality scores. This table comes from immunoSEQ multiplex PCR, and its TCRdb copy is limited to in-frame clones, with some not included. V, J and clone size are those of that table, while D and trimming were read from the DNA. This table holds under 150,000 clones, around 73% found once. V shed 3 bases and J 0 bases; nucleotides not matched to a gene: 5. Germline CDR1 MGHDK, CDR2 SYGVNS. This CDR3 has 16 amino acids. Regarding this clone: Its antigen is currently unknown.

V is TRBV25-1 and J is TRBJ2-1, with 7 bases identical to TRBD2. Sequenced: memory CD8+ T cells sorted from blood. Regarding subset: CD45RO+ cells pooled with CCR7-negative TemRA cells. This TCR derives from a woman in her 30s in good health. In DNA form, the CDR3 reads TGTGCCAGCAGTGATGTGGGCGGGAGCTCCTACAATGAGCAGTTCTTC. Protein product: CASSDVGGSSYNEQFF. The full variable domain, rest sourced from reference TRBV25-1 and TRBJ2-1, is EADIYQTPRYLVIGTGKKITLECSQTMGHDKMYWYQQDPGMELHLIHYSYGVNSTEKGDLSSESTVSRIRTEHFPLTLESARPSHTSQYLCASSDVGGSSYNEQFFGPGTRLTVL.